The 22 T cell receptor beta chains below were found in one sample sequenced in a study of blood T cell repertoires in COVID-19. Sequenced by immunoSEQ multiplex PCR; TCRdb stores in-frame clones only, minus some. The sample lists under 250,000 clones, around 89% occurring once. Sequencing was done on a sample of peripheral blood. Receptor source: a woman between 40 and 55 years old with acute or convalescent COVID-19.

This rearrangement joins TRBV19 to TRBJ2-1; tentatively, D is TRBD2 (5 bases). V was clipped by 3 bases and J by 7 bases, with 13 bases between them. The CDR3 sequence is 14 residues long. Per germline, CDR1 LNHDA and CDR2 SQIVND (reference sequence). DNA of the CDR3: TGTGCCAGTAGTATGAGAGGGTGGGAGAATGAGCAGTTCTTC. Amino acids: CASSMRGWENEQFF.

Ten or more counts support this clone. CDR3 nucleotides: TGTGCCAGCAGTGAAGCGGGTGTTGGAGGGAACTATGGCTACACCTTC. It is translated as CASSEAGVGGNYGYTF. The gene calls are TRBV6-1 and TRBJ1-2; D is unclear. The CDR3 has 16 amino acids. Per the germline V gene, CDR1 is MNHNS and CDR2 is SASEGT. The germline V and J ends were trimmed by 0 bases and 2 bases, with 13 bases remaining between them.

This sequence joins TRBV11-3 and TRBJ2-1, with 9 bases matching TRBD2. Trimming at V came to 5 bases and at J to 9 bases, leaving 17 bases not matched to a gene. Germline V gene sequence: CDR1 SGHNT, CDR2 YENEEA. The CDR3 consists of 17 residues. CDR3 in amino acids: CASSTGRLAGPSVEQFF. In DNA form, the CDR3 reads TGTGCCAGCAGCACCGGACGCCTAGCGGGGCCCTCAGTTGAGCAGTTCTTC.

The chain couples TRBV18 to TRBJ1-5, with 7 bases that match TRBD1. This CDR3 spans 15 amino acids. J gave up 4 bases and V 6 bases, and 9 bases lay outside the gene matches. Germline assignment: CDR1 KGHSH and CDR2 LQKENI. CDR3 DNA sequence: TGTGCCAGCTCGCTTACCGGGACAGAAAATCAGCCCCAGCATTTT. It yields the protein CASSLTGTENQPQHF.

This chain connects TRBV6-2 or TRBV6-3 to TRBJ1-2; D remains ambiguous. The V gene lost 4 bases and the J gene lost 2 bases, with 17 bases spanning the gap. The CDR3 is 16 residues long. CDR1 is MNHEY, CDR2 SVGEGT, per germline. The CDR3 loop reads CASSFQPLTLNYGYTF. CDR3 nucleotide sequence: TGTGCCAGCAGTTTCCAGCCCCTGACACTCAACTATGGCTACACCTTC.

The chain joins TRBV5-1 to TRBJ2-3; 8 bases agree with TRBD2. This CDR3 is 14 amino acids long. Trimming cost V 4 bases and J 9 bases; bases outside gene matches: 10. Germline CDR1 SGHRS, CDR2 YFSETQ. CDR3 bases: TGCGCCAGCAGCAGCGGGGGCCCGCGGGAGACGCAGTATTTT. It codes for CASSSGGPRETQYF.

The V and J genes are TRBV2 and TRBJ2-1, with D perhaps matching TRBD1 (5 bases). V gave up 9 bases and J gave up 0 bases, with 15 bases separating them. The CDR3 extends over 15 amino acids. Germline CDR1 SNHLY, CDR2 FYNNEI. The CDR3 spells CASQWGPSSYNEQFF. In nucleotides, the CDR3 is TGTGCCAGTCAATGGGGCCCTAGCTCCTACAATGAGCAGTTCTTC. Supplemented by reference TRBV2 and TRBJ2-1, the full variable domain reads EPEVTQTPSHQVTQMGQEVILRCVPISNHLYFYWYRQILGQKVEFLVSFYNNEISEKSEIFDDQFSVERPDGSNFTLKIRSTKLEDSAMYFCASQWGPSSYNEQFFGPGTRLTVL.

A note on this clone: Other DNA sequences in the sample encode the same CDR3. The chain employs TRBV9 and TRBJ1-3; 8 bases are a match to TRBD1. The CDR3 is 15 amino acids. Germline lookup yields CDR1 SGDLS and CDR2 YYNGEE. J gave up 4 bases and V 4 bases, and 7 bases lay outside the gene matches. In DNA, the CDR3 is TGTGCCAGCAGCCCCCGGACAGGGACGGGAAACACCATATATTTT. Translating it yields CASSPRTGTGNTIYF.

As DNA, the CDR3 is TGTGCCAGCAGCTTGGGGGGTAATGAAGCTTTCTTT. Its protein is CASSLGGNEAFF. V is TRBV11-1 and J is TRBJ1-1; possible D gene TRBD1, 5 bases. V lost 3 bases and J 7 bases, leaving 9 bases between the germline ends. CDR1 SGHAT and CDR2 FQDESV come from the germline V gene (reference sequence). There are 12 residues in the CDR3. Full variable domain (missing parts from reference TRBV11-1 and TRBJ1-1): EAEVAQSPRYKITEKSQAVAFWCDPISGHATLYWYRQILGQGPELLVQFQDESVVDDSQLPKDRFSAERLKGVDSTLKIQPAELGDSAMYLCASSLGGNEAFFGQGTRLTVV.

This chain links TRBV11-2 with TRBJ1-4; no reliable D call. The CDR3 contains 18 residues. V was pared by 4 bases and J by 0 bases, with 18 bases between. Germline CDR1 SGHAT, CDR2 FQNNGV. CDR3 region: CASSSPKGRRATNEKLFF. In DNA form, the CDR3 reads TGTGCCAGCAGCTCTCCAAAAGGCCGGAGGGCAACTAATGAAAAACTGTTTTTT.

The chain uses TRBV12-5 and TRBJ1-1; D perhaps matches TRBD1 (5 bases). V was cut by 7 bases and J by 5 bases, with 17 bases left in between. This CDR3 comprises 14 residues. Germline CDR1 LGHNT, CDR2 FRNRAP. The CDR3 nucleotides read TGTGCTAGTGCCCCGGGGGGGAGTAGGACTGAAGCTTTCTTT. Encoded protein: CASAPGGSRTEAFF.

This chain joins TRBV11-2 and TRBJ1-6; no reliable D call. CDR3 length: 16 residues. Germline CDR1 is SGHAT and CDR2 is FQNNGV. V was shortened by 4 bases and J by 2 bases, with 12 bases between the two germline ends. CDR3 nucleotides: TGTGCCAGCAGCTACCCGCGGGGTACCTATAATTCACCCCTCCACTTT. Protein: CASSYPRGTYNSPLHF.

This chain connects TRBV6-5 to TRBJ2-1, with D possibly being TRBD2 (6 bases). Trimming pared 2 bases from V and 9 bases from J, leaving 8 bases between. CDR3 size: 12 residues. Per the germline V gene, CDR1 is MNHEY and CDR2 is SVGAGI. CDR3 amino acids: CASSYGGAEQFF. In nucleotides, the CDR3 is TGTGCCAGCAGTTACGGAGGGGCTGAGCAGTTCTTC.

V is TRBV11-2 and J is TRBJ2-4; no clear D. Deletions cut 5 bases from V and 10 bases from J, with 9 bases between. CDR1 SGHAT and CDR2 FQNNGV come from the germline V gene. The CDR3 contains 11 residues. The CDR3 DNA reads as TGTGCCAGCAGCGATTTAGCAATTCAGTACTTC. Amino acid sequence: CASSDLAIQYF.

This clone was counted only a few times. The genes are TRBV7-9 and TRBJ2-7, with TRBD1 identical over 7 bases. The germline gives CDR1 SEHNR, CDR2 FQNEAQ (reference sequence). CDR3 size: 12 residues. Here the CDR3 DNA reads TGTGCCAGCAGCTTAGGTCGGGGACAGTACACCGTC. This gives the protein CASSLGRGQYTV.

This chain uses TRBV3-1 (or the pseudogene TRBV3-2) with TRBJ2-5; 10 nucleotides align to TRBD2. Germline CDR1 LGHDT, CDR2 YNNKEL (reference sequence). The CDR3 spans 17 residues. V dropped 1 base and J dropped 5; count of bases not matched to a gene: 10. This CDR3 is CASSQGLAGVSRETQYF. The CDR3 DNA reads TGTGCCAGCAGCCAAGGGCTAGCGGGGGTCTCCCGGGAGACCCAGTACTTC.

The V gene is TRBV25-1, the J gene TRBJ1-6; D is possibly TRBD1 (5 bases). The CDR3 spans 15 residues. CDR1 and CDR2 (germline): MGHDK, SYGVNS. With 8 bases removed from V and 7 bases from J, the gap between germline ends came to 18 bases. In DNA form, the CDR3 reads TGTGCCAGCCGGCCTGCGGGGCAGCAGAATTCACCCCTCCACTTT. Amino acids: CASRPAGQQNSPLHF.

The DNA for the CDR3 is TGTGCCATCGGCGGGGGGGTACAAGAGACCCAGTACTTC. Translating it yields CAIGGGVQETQYF. The genes are TRBV10-3 and TRBJ2-5, with TRBD2 matching over 9 bases. Germline values: CDR1 ENHRY, CDR2 SYGVKD. Trimming cost V 8 bases and J 2 bases; bases outside gene matches: 3. This CDR3 is built from 13 residues.

The chain recombines TRBV7-8 with TRBJ1-1; 9 bases map to TRBD1. Trimming at V came to 5 bases and at J to 6 bases, leaving 7 bases not matched to a gene. In germline, CDR1 is SGHVS, CDR2 FQNEAQ. This CDR3 is built from 14 residues. The CDR3 is CASSPGQGWAEAFF. CDR3 nucleotide sequence: TGTGCCAGCAGCCCTGGACAGGGGTGGGCTGAAGCTTTCTTT.

The genes are TRBV10-1 and TRBJ2-3; TRBD1 matches 9 bases. The germline V gene has CDR1 WNHNN and CDR2 SYGVQD (reference sequence). V trimming: 7 bases; J trimming: 0 bases; junction bases outside the gene matches: 8. The CDR3 has 16 residues. The CDR3 region has the DNA TGCGCCAGCACCGCGGACAGGGGAGCCAGCACAGATACGCAGTATTTT. It encodes CASTADRGASTDTQYF.

The J gene is TRBJ2-1, the V gene TRBV4-1, with 9 bases lining up with TRBD1. The CDR3 totals 17 residues. Germline values: CDR1 MGHRA, CDR2 YSYEKL. Trimming cost V 2 bases and J 4 bases; bases outside gene matches: 9. The CDR3 loop is CASSQLPGTGTYNEQFF. The CDR3 DNA sequence: TGCGCCAGCAGCCAACTACCCGGGACAGGGACATACAATGAGCAGTTCTTC.

Here the CDR3 reads CATRRRAADQPQHF. Here the CDR3 DNA reads TGTGCCACCAGGCGCAGGGCGGCGGATCAGCCCCAGCATTTT. The rearrangement joins TRBV24-1 to TRBJ1-5; D possibly corresponds to TRBD1 (5 bases). This CDR3 contains 14 residues. Germline CDR1 and CDR2: KGHDR and SFDVKD. The V end lost 7 bases, the J end lost 5 bases, and 14 bases lay between the germline ends.